The 17 T cell receptor beta chains presented below share a single source sample, sequenced in a study of T-cell memory formation after mild COVID-19 (dated by TCRdb to 2020 to 2023). Library creation used 5' RACE. This sample was sequenced with an Illumina NovaSeq 6000. Clones were called with MiXCR by TCRdb after fastp trimmed the public reads at Q25, and only in-frame beta chains were retained. Merged by CDR3 protein, the rows form single entries marked with the most common genes and DNA. A total of a few hundred thousand distinct CDR3 sequences appear in this sample, 20% of them only once. Over 20% of the sample belongs to the ten largest clones. Sequencing was performed on PBMCs or a T cell subset sorted from them (not recorded which). The source of these receptors is a man younger than 35 who had mild COVID-19 (a few samples of this study predate the infection). The sample titles of this study are shuffled in the database, so cell type and time point are left out; the donor was told from shared clones.

The rearrangement links TRBV11-2 to TRBJ1-1, with D tentatively TRBD1 (5 bases). Germline CDR1 and CDR2: SGHAT and FQNNGV. Deletions cut 4 bases from V and 1 base from J, with 13 bases between. The CDR3 is made up of 15 amino acids. The CDR3 sequence is CASSSRGGENTEAFF. CDR3 sequence (DNA): TGTGCCAGCAGCTCTCGGGGGGGAGAGAACACTGAAGCTTTCTTT.

This clonotype was seen ten or more times. V and J are TRBV5-1 and TRBJ2-5; D is perhaps TRBD2 (5 bases). V dropped 2 bases and J dropped 1 base, with 12 bases sitting between them. Germline V gene lookup returns CDR1 SGHRS and CDR2 YFSETQ. The CDR3 has 15 residues. The CDR3 is CASSFRPGSQETQYF. The CDR3 DNA sequence: TGCGCCAGCAGCTTCCGACCGGGAAGCCAAGAGACCCAGTACTTC.

Of note for this clonotype: The limits of the CDR3 on the DNA are not certain, so only TCRdb's listed CDR3 is given. The chain carries TRBV7-9 and TRBJ2-3; TRBD1 is the table's D call and was not checked against the DNA. CDR1 and CDR2 from the germline V gene are SEHNR and FQNEAQ (reference sequence). A total of 16 residues make up the CDR3, ends included. The CDR3 here is CASSFWTRQSTDTQYF.

The gene calls are TRBV12-3 or TRBV12-4 and TRBJ1-1; tentative D call: TRBD1 (6 bases). There are 16 residues in the CDR3. Trimming cost V 6 bases and J 4 bases, with 21 bases left between them. CDR3 sequence reads: CASRGPDRGRFTEAFF. CDR3 bases: TGTGCCAGCAGAGGCCCGGACAGAGGACGTTTCACTGAAGCTTTCTTT.

The gene calls are TRBV9 and TRBJ2-3; TRBD1 agrees at 9 bases. The germline gives CDR1 SGDLS, CDR2 YYNGEE. With V trimmed by 0 bases and J by 4 bases, 3 bases remained unmatched. The CDR3 spans 15 residues. Here the CDR3 DNA reads TGTGCCAGCAGCGTAGGGGGACAGGGCCCAGATACGCAGTATTTT. Its protein is CASSVGGQGPDTQYF. The complete variable domain, with remaining parts taken from reference TRBV9 and TRBJ2-3, reads DSGVTQTPKHLITATGQRVTLRCSPRSGDLSVYWYQQSLDQGLQFLIQYYNGEERAKGNILERFSAQQFPDLHSELNLSSLELGDSALYFCASSVGGQGPDTQYFGPGTRLTVL.

There are a few counts of this clonotype. The genes are TRBV24-1 and TRBJ1-2; D uncertain. CDR1 KGHDR and CDR2 SFDVKD come from the germline V gene. Trimming shortened V by 3 bases and J by 4 bases, and 11 bases separated the two germline ends. The CDR3 is made up of 14 amino acids. CDR3 region: CATSDPTRGYGYTF. The CDR3 DNA reads TGTGCCACCAGTGATCCCACACGGGGCTATGGCTACACCTTC.

The sample holds a few counts of this clonotype. The chain recombines TRBV6-1 with TRBJ2-1; 11 nucleotides line up with TRBD2. The V segment lost 0 bases and the J segment 10 bases; nucleotides outside the gene matches: 5. Per the germline V gene, CDR1 is MNHNS and CDR2 is SASEGT. This CDR3 is built from 15 residues. The CDR3 bases are TGTGCCAGCAGTGAAGCTAGCGGGGGGGCCCGGGAGCAGTTCTTC. Amino acid sequence: CASSEASGGAREQFF.

The genes are TRBV29-1 and TRBJ2-3, with a tentative D call TRBD2 (7 bases). The V end was cut by 0 bases, the J end by 4 bases, with 11 bases between. This CDR3 is 14 amino acids long. CDR1 is SQVTM and CDR2 is ANQGSEA in the germline V gene. CDR3 coding DNA: TGCAGCGTTGAAGATTGGGGGGGCGCAGATACGCAGTATTTT. It yields the protein CSVEDWGGADTQYF.

The V call is TRBV15, the J call TRBJ2-5; unclear D gene. CDR1 LNHNV and CDR2 YYDKDF come from the germline V gene (reference sequence). Trimming stripped 0 bases from V and 5 bases from J, with 7 bases between. The CDR3 is 13 residues long. CDR3 DNA sequence: TGTGCCACCAGCAGAGATCAACAGGAGACCCAGTACTTC. Translated, it gives CATSRDQQETQYF. Complete variable domain (other parts from reference TRBV15 and TRBJ2-5): DAMVIQNPRYQVTQFGKPVTLSCSQTLNHNVMYWYQQKSSQAPKLLFHYYDKDFNNEADTPDNFQSRRPNTSFCFLDIRSPGLGDTAMYLCATSRDQQETQYFGPGTRLLVL.

The chain uses TRBV29-1 and TRBJ1-1; D uncertain. The V gene's germline CDR1 is SQVTM and CDR2 ANQGSEA. This CDR3 comprises 11 residues. V lost 3 bases, J lost 10 bases, and 12 bases lay in between. The chain's CDR3 is CSVEMGRAAFF. The DNA of the CDR3 is TGCAGCGTTGAGATGGGTCGCGCAGCTTTCTTT. The variable domain in full, completed from reference TRBV29-1 and TRBJ1-1, reads SAVISQKPSRDICQRGTSLTIQCQVDSQVTMMFWYRQQPGQSLTLIATANQGSEATYESGFVIDKFPISRPNLTFSTLTVSNMSPEDSSIYLCSVEMGRAAFFGQGTRLTVV.

A few counts support this clonotype. In nucleotides, the CDR3 is TGTGCCAGCAGTGGACGGCGCAACACTGAAGCTTTCTTT. The encoded protein is CASSGRRNTEAFF. The rearrangement uses TRBV7-2 and TRBJ1-1; D is uncertain. The length of the CDR3 is 13 residues. The V gene lost 6 bases and the J gene lost 2 bases, with 10 bases spanning the gap. CDR1 and CDR2 from the germline V gene are SGHTA and FQGNSA.

This chain joins TRBV18 and TRBJ1-1; perhaps TRBD1 as D (6 bases). This CDR3 has 15 residues. V was cut by 2 bases and J by 1 base, with 11 bases left in between. CDR1 is KGHSH, CDR2 LQKENI, per germline. CDR3 nucleotide sequence: TGTGCCAGCTCACCAACCCAAGGGGGGAACACTGAAGCTTTCTTT. Its translation is CASSPTQGGNTEAFF. The variable domain in full, completed from reference TRBV18 and TRBJ1-1, reads NAGVMQNPRHLVRRRGQEARLRCSPMKGHSHVYWYRQLPEEGLKFMVYLQKENIIDESGMPKERFSAEFPKEGPSILRIQQVVRGDSAAYFCASSPTQGGNTEAFFGQGTRLTVV.

There are many counts of this clonotype. The CDR3 spells CASSQEVGTGGSYEQYF. DNA for the CDR3: TGCGCCAGCAGCCAAGAAGTGGGGACAGGGGGCTCCTACGAGCAGTACTTC. The chain uses TRBV4-1 and TRBJ2-7; 11 bases line up with TRBD1. The ends lost 0 bases at V and 0 bases at J; junction bases unmatched: 4. Germline V gene lookup returns CDR1 MGHRA and CDR2 YSYEKL. This CDR3 has 17 amino acids.

CDR3 sequence (DNA): TGTGCCAGCAGGGAACGATCAGAAGGCAATCAGCCCCAGCATTTT. It yields the protein CASRERSEGNQPQHF. J is TRBJ1-5 and V is TRBV6-5; no firm D call. V lost 6 bases and J 2 bases, leaving 14 bases between the germline ends. CDR3 length equals 15 residues. Germline loops: CDR1 MNHEY, CDR2 SVGAGI.

This CDR3 reads CASSEVTSNQPQHF. Written as DNA, the CDR3 is TGTGCCAGCAGTGAAGTAACTAGCAATCAGCCCCAGCATTTT. This rearrangement joins TRBV2 to TRBJ1-5; D gene ambiguous. The CDR3 is made up of 14 amino acids. V was clipped by 1 base and J by 0 bases, with 4 bases between them. Germline V gives CDR1 SNHLY, CDR2 FYNNEI.

The V call is TRBV2, the J call TRBJ2-2; no clear D. V gave up 11 bases and J gave up 0 bases, with 13 bases separating them. The CDR3 has 14 residues. CDR1 and CDR2 from the germline V gene are SNHLY and FYNNEI. CDR3 sequence (DNA): TGTGCCGTCCTGATCCAGTCGAACACCGGGGAGCTGTTTTTT. It translates to CAVLIQSNTGELFF. Supplemented by reference TRBV2 and TRBJ2-2, the full variable domain reads EPEVTQTPSHQVTQMGQEVILRCVPISNHLYFYWYRQILGQKVEFLVSFYNNEISEKSEIFDDQFSVERPDGSNFTLKIRSTKLEDSAMYFCAVLIQSNTGELFFGEGSRLTVL.

In this sample, this clonotype turned up a few times. The chain is built from TRBV7-3 and TRBJ2-2, with D unresolved. Trimming left V 3 bases short and J 1 base short, with 9 bases between. CDR1 is SGHTA, CDR2 FQGTGA, per germline. This CDR3 has 15 amino acids. CDR3 residues: CASSLGPGNTGELFF. The CDR3 DNA sequence: TGTGCCAGCAGCTTGGGCCCGGGGAACACCGGGGAGCTGTTTTTT.